This T cell receptor beta chain derives from a study of T cell repertoires in cytomegalovirus infection. Of note for this clonotype: Its specificity is unknown.

TCRdb fed the reads into MiXCR, producing one record per CDR3 protein. Of 550,000 to 850,000 distinct CDR3 sequences detected, around 30% appear once; the ten largest clones hold 18%. The sequencing used cultured PBMCs, collected from culture after CMV antigen stimulation. The sequence came from a human donor in good health (CMV status not recorded). Some clones in this sample may be carry-over from other donors' samples.

The CDR3 protein is CASSHLIAANTGELFF. DNA for the CDR3: TGCGCCAGCAGCCATTTGATCGCAGCGAACACCGGGGAGCTGTTTTTT. This chain uses TRBV4-1 with TRBJ2-2; D ambiguous. Germline CDR1 MGHRA, CDR2 YSYEKL. Trimming took 3 bases from V and 0 from J, leaving 11 bases between them. The CDR3 sequence is 16 residues long.